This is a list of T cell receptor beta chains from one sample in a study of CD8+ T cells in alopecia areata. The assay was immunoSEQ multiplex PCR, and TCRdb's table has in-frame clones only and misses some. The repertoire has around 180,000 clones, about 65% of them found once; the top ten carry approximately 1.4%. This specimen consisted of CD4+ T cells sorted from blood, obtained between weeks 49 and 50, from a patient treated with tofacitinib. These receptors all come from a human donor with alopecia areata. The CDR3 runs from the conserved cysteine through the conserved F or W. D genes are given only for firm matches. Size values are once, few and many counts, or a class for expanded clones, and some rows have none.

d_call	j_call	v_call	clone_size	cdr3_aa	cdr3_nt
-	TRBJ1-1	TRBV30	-	CAWRQGTEAFF	TGTGCCTGGAGGCAAGGGACTGAAGCTTTCTTT
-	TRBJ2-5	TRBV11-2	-	CASSLDGRGLQETQYF	TGTGCCAGCAGCTTAGATGGCCGGGGGCTGCAGGAGACCCAGTACTTC
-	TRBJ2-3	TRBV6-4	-	CASSEHERDTQYF	TGTGCCAGCAGTGAACATGAGAGGGATACGCAGTATTTT
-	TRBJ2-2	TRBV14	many	CASSQALGASGELFF	TGTGCCAGCAGCCAAGCTTTAGGGGCGAGCGGGGAGCTGTTTTTT
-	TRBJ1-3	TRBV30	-	CAWRRDTSGNTIYF	TGTGCCTGGAGACGGGACACCTCTGGAAACACCATATATTTT
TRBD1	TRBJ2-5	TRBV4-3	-	CASSQDYRGLQETQYF	TGCGCCAGCAGCCAAGACTACAGGGGGCTCCAAGAGACCCAGTACTTC
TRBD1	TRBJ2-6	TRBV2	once	CASIRQGFSSGANVLTF	TGTGCCAGCATCCGACAGGGGTTTAGCTCTGGGGCCAACGTCCTGACTTTC
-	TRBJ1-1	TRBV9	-	CASSVAGGLRNTEAFF	TGTGCCAGCAGCGTAGCCGGGGGGCTAAGGAACACTGAAGCTTTCTTT
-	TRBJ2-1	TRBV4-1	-	CASSPLVSNEQFF	TGCGCCAGCAGCCCGTTAGTAAGCAATGAGCAGTTCTTC
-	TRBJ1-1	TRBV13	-	CASSLAAGTEAFF	TGTGCCAGCAGCTTAGCTGCGGGCACTGAAGCTTTCTTT
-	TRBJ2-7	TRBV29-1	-	CSVGIGGEQYF	TGCAGCGTCGGCATAGGGGGCGAGCAGTACTTC
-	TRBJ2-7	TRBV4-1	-	CASSTQRPGGDKYEQYF	TGCGCCAGCAGCACTCAGCGACCAGGAGGGGACAAATACGAGCAGTACTTC
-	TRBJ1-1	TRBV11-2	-	CASSLDRDTEAFF	TGTGCCAGCAGCTTAGACAGGGACACTGAAGCTTTCTTT
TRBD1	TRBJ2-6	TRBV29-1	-	CSVTGTGYSGANVLTF	TGCAGCGTTACCGGGACAGGGTACTCTGGGGCCAACGTCCTGACTTTC
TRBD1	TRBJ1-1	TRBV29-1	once	CSVLGQGGNTEAFF	TGCAGCGTCCTCGGACAGGGCGGAAACACTGAAGCTTTCTTT
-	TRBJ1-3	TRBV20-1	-	CSAIQGNTIYF	TGCAGTGCTATCCAGGGAAACACCATATATTTT
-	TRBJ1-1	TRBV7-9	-	CASSLPPGGLGTEAFF	TGTGCCAGCAGCTTACCACCGGGGGGTCTTGGCACTGAAGCTTTCTTT
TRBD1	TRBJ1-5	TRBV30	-	CAASTGTYSNQPQHF	TGTGCCGCTTCGACAGGGACCTATAGCAATCAGCCCCAGCATTTT
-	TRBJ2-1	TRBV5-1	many	CASSGTQGSVGSYNEQFF	TGCGCCAGCAGCGGGACACAGGGATCGGTAGGCTCCTACAATGAGCAGTTCTTC
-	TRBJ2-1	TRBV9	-	CASSAEQGGKFF	TGTGCCAGCAGCGCAGAACAGGGTGGGAAGTTCTTC
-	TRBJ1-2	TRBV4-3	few	CASSQTAGGRGGYGYTF	TGCGCCAGCAGCCAGACGGCTGGCGGCAGGGGAGGTTATGGCTACACCTTC
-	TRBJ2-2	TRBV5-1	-	CASSLAEAGELFF	TGCGCCAGCAGCTTGGCAGAGGCCGGGGAGCTGTTTTTT
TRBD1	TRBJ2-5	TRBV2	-	CASIEGAKETQYF	TGTGCCAGCATAGAGGGGGCGAAAGAGACCCAGTACTTC
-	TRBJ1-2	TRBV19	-	CASRNRDNNYGYTF	TGTGCCAGTAGGAACCGGGACAACAACTATGGCTACACCTTC
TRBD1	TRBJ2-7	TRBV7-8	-	CASGTGGPNEQYF	TGTGCCAGCGGTACAGGGGGTCCTAACGAGCAGTACTTC
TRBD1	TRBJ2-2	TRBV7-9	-	CASSFGTGTGELFF	TGTGCCAGCAGCTTCGGGACAGGCACCGGGGAGCTGTTTTTT
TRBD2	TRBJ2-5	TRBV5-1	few	CASSFTLAGVLQETQYF	TGCGCCAGCAGCTTTACACTAGCGGGGGTGCTCCAAGAGACCCAGTACTTC
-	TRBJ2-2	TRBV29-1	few	CSAGSGRTNTGELFF	TGCAGCGCTGGATCGGGCCGTACGAACACCGGGGAGCTGTTTTTT
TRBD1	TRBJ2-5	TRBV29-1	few	CSVDRGQGETQYF	TGCAGCGTGGACAGGGGGCAGGGGGAGACCCAGTACTTC
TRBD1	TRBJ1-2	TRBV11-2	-	CASSPGQGSGYGYTF	TGTGCCAGCAGCCCCGGACAGGGGAGTGGATATGGCTACACCTTC
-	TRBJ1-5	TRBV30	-	CAWRLGGAGNQPQHF	TGTGCCTGGAGACTGGGGGGCGCGGGCAATCAGCCCCAGCATTTT
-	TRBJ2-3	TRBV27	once	CASSLSWAGTDTQYF	TGTGCCAGCAGTTTATCGTGGGCAGGCACAGATACGCAGTATTTT